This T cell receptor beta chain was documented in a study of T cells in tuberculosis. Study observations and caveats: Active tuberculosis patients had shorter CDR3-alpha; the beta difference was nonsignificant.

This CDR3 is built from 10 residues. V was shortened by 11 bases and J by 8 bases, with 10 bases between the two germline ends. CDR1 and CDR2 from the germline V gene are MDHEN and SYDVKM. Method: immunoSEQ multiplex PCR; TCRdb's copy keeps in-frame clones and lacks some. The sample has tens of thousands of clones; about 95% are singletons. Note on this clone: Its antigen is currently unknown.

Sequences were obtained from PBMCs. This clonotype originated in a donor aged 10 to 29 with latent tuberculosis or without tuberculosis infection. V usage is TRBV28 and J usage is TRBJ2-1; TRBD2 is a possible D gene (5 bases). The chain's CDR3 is CAVGRDEQFF. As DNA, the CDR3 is TGTGCCGTGGGGAGAGATGAGCAGTTCTTC.